This TCR beta chain comes out of a study of spatial heterogeneity in lung cancer. V dropped 5 bases and J dropped 4 bases, with 5 bases sitting between them. CDR3 size: 11 residues. Germline V CDR1 and CDR2: MGHDK, SYGVNS. Time point of the sample: sample taken at primary tumor resection. TCRdb independently ran MiXCR on the 5' RACE reads; one entry per CDR3 protein. Of about 44,000 distinct CDR3 sequences listed, approximately 14% are singletons. There are many counts of this clonotype. The sample here was PBMCs, taken at surgery. This receptor was obtained from a male donor with early-stage non-small cell lung cancer. The chain recombines TRBV25-1 with TRBJ2-5; D call uncertain. CDR3 sequence: CASSPAETQYF. The CDR3, as DNA: TGTGCCAGCAGTCCCGCAGAGACCCAGTACTTC. Using reference TRBV25-1 and TRBJ2-5 for the parts outside the CDR3, the full variable domain is EADIYQTPRYLVIGTGKKITLECSQTMGHDKMYWYQQDPGMELHLIHYSYGVNSTEKGDLSSESTVSRIRTEHFPLTLESARPSHTSQYLCASSPAETQYFGPGTRLLVL.